This is a list of T cell receptor beta chains from one sample in a study of patients and donors after allogeneic stem cell transplantation. Each CDR3 protein is one row after TCRdb ran MiXCR on the RT-PCR reads. The sample holds over 200,000 distinct CDR3 sequences, about 38% seen once. Sequences were obtained from blood, either unsorted or a sorted T cell fraction (not recorded which). The source of these receptors is a human donor who was either an allogeneic HSCT recipient or a stem cell or donor lymphocyte infusion donor (not recorded which). It is not recorded whose cells these are; they may come from a transplant donor. Both conserved end residues are part of each CDR3. The D gene is left open where the match is weak.

d_call: TRBD2
j_call: TRBJ2-2
v_call: TRBV9
cdr3_aa: CASGGINTGELFF

d_call: TRBD2
j_call: TRBJ2-3
v_call: TRBV7-3
cdr3_aa: CASSGGLADTQYF

d_call: TRBD2
j_call: TRBJ2-3
v_call: TRBV27
cdr3_aa: CASSLAASGSDTQYF

d_call: TRBD2
j_call: TRBJ2-1
v_call: TRBV4-3
cdr3_aa: CASSQDSSSGGAYEQFF

d_call: TRBD1
j_call: TRBJ1-2
v_call: TRBV12-3/TRBV12-4
cdr3_aa: CASSLEGADYGYTF

d_call: .
j_call: TRBJ1-1
v_call: TRBV25-1
cdr3_aa: CASSESQVMNTEAFF

d_call: .
j_call: TRBJ1-1
v_call: TRBV30
cdr3_aa: CAWSLLGARTNTEAFF

d_call: .
j_call: TRBJ1-1
v_call: TRBV27
cdr3_aa: CASSFGQMNTEAFF

d_call: .
j_call: TRBJ2-3
v_call: TRBV5-1
cdr3_aa: CASSFERGTQYF

d_call: .
j_call: TRBJ1-3
v_call: TRBV2
cdr3_aa: CASSETGGLSSGNTIYF

d_call: TRBD1
j_call: TRBJ1-5
v_call: TRBV20-1
cdr3_aa: CSASKRGGYQPQHF

d_call: .
j_call: TRBJ1-5
v_call: TRBV4-1
cdr3_aa: CASSQAPTVSNQPQHF

d_call: .
j_call: TRBJ2-1
v_call: TRBV10-2
cdr3_aa: CASSEYKQTYNEQFF

d_call: .
j_call: TRBJ1-1
v_call: TRBV10-3
cdr3_aa: CAISTQGWTEAFF

d_call: .
j_call: TRBJ2-7
v_call: TRBV3-1
cdr3_aa: CASSPGRGTYEQYF

d_call: .
j_call: TRBJ2-7
v_call: TRBV4-1
cdr3_aa: CASSQGVNRAYEQYF

d_call: .
j_call: TRBJ2-7
v_call: TRBV20-1
cdr3_aa: CSAPTGESSYEQYF

d_call: .
j_call: TRBJ2-1
v_call: TRBV5-1
cdr3_aa: CASSLASRTQPYNEQFF

d_call: .
j_call: TRBJ1-2
v_call: TRBV20-1
cdr3_aa: CSAIGQYGYTF